The 8 T cell receptor beta chains listed next were all sequenced from one sample in a study of T cell responses to AZD1222 COVID-19 vaccine. Method: immunoSEQ multiplex PCR; TCRdb's copy keeps in-frame clones and lacks some. The profile shows about 180,000 clones, 90% to 95% of them singletons. The source was peripheral blood, collected 28 days after the second AZD1222 dose. The receptor set was obtained from an adult who received the AZD1222 COVID-19 vaccine.

The rearrangement joins TRBV5-1 to TRBJ1-1; perhaps TRBD1 as D (6 bases). The CDR3 loop spans 15 amino acids. V was shortened by 4 bases and J by 6 bases, with 19 bases between the two germline ends. Per the germline V gene, CDR1 is SGHRS and CDR2 is YFSETQ. The CDR3 loop is CASSPEAGGKAEAFF. The CDR3, as DNA: TGCGCCAGCAGCCCCGAGGCGGGGGGCAAGGCTGAAGCTTTCTTT. Together with reference TRBV5-1 and TRBJ1-1, the CDR3 gives the full variable domain: KAGVTQTPRYLIKTRGQQVTLSCSPISGHRSVSWYQQTPGQGLQFLFEYFSETQRNKGNFPGRFSGRQFSNSRSEMNVSTLELGDSALYLCASSPEAGGKAEAFFGQGTRLTVV.

V usage is TRBV28 and J usage is TRBJ2-2; D ambiguous. CDR3 length equals 12 residues. Trimming stripped 7 bases from V and 0 bases from J, with 3 bases between. The V gene's germline CDR1 is MDHEN and CDR2 SYDVKM. The CDR3 here is CASKPNTGELFF. The CDR3, as DNA: TGTGCCAGCAAACCGAACACCGGGGAGCTGTTTTTT.

The V and J genes are TRBV19 and TRBJ1-1; 9 bases fit TRBD1. Trimming at V came to 6 bases and at J to 6 bases, leaving 5 bases not matched to a gene. CDR1 LNHDA and CDR2 SQIVND come from the germline V gene (reference sequence). The CDR3 loop spans 13 amino acids. The CDR3 DNA reads as TGTGCCAGTAGGAGAGACAGGGGGGCTGAAGCTTTCTTT. The encoded protein is CASRRDRGAEAFF.

This chain uses TRBV7-2 with TRBJ2-1; either TRBD1 or TRBD2 may supply D (6 bases each). V was cut by 4 bases and J by 9 bases, with 22 bases left in between. The CDR3 contains 16 residues. Germline values: CDR1 SGHTA, CDR2 FQGNSA. Written as DNA, the CDR3 is TGTGCCAGCAGCTCCTCCGTCGGGGGCCCCAGGGGTGAGCAGTTCTTC. Protein: CASSSSVGGPRGEQFF.

The rearrangement uses TRBV6-1 and TRBJ1-2; unclear D gene. The CDR3 is made up of 17 amino acids. Germline loops: CDR1 MNHNS, CDR2 SASEGT. Trimming cost V 0 bases and J 0 bases, with 14 bases left between them. In DNA, the CDR3 is TGTGCCAGCAGTGAAGCGTTCGGTGAAATTCCTAACTATGGCTACACCTTC. Translated, it gives CASSEAFGEIPNYGYTF.

This chain uses TRBV19 with TRBJ2-5, with 8 nucleotides matching TRBD1. Germline loops: CDR1 LNHDA, CDR2 SQIVND (reference sequence). V shed 6 bases and J 5 bases; nucleotides not matched to a gene: 11. There are 15 residues in the CDR3. The CDR3 sequence: CASRQGASWWETQYF. The CDR3 DNA reads TGTGCCAGTAGGCAGGGGGCGAGTTGGTGGGAGACCCAGTACTTC.

The gene calls are TRBV9 and TRBJ1-1; 11 positions match TRBD1. Germline CDR1 is SGDLS and CDR2 is YYNGEE. CDR3 length: 15 amino acids. Unmatched junction bases numbered 6, after V lost 2 bases and J lost 6 bases. CDR3 DNA: TGTGCCAGCAGCGTTTCGGGACAGGGGGGTTCTGAAGCTTTCTTT. This codes for CASSVSGQGGSEAFF.

The chain couples TRBV29-1 to TRBJ1-3, with unresolved D. V dropped 6 bases and J dropped 1 base, with 7 bases sitting between them. The CDR3 runs to 12 residues. From germline, CDR1 is SQVTM and CDR2 ANQGSEA. CDR3 sequence reads: CSVGVSGNTIYF. The CDR3 bases are TGCAGCGTCGGGGTATCTGGAAACACCATATATTTT.